The clone carrying this T cell receptor (beta chain) has only a few counts. The data were obtained in a study of CD8+ T cells in alopecia areata. RNA was extracted and reverse transcribed into cDNA as the sequencing template. Assay: immunoSEQ multiplex PCR; the TCRdb copy retains only in-frame clones and omits some. Among fewer than 250,000 clones, around three fifths were seen once, and the ten largest hold roughly 4.2%. V lost 0 bases and J 1 base, leaving 9 bases between the germline ends. The germline V gene has CDR1 SGHTA and CDR2 FQGNSA. There are 15 residues in the CDR3. Treatment of the sample: oral pan-JAK inhibitor, 5-10 mg twice daily.

The genes are TRBV7-2 and TRBJ1-2; no firm D call. The specimen was CD4+ T cells sorted from blood, collected at week 4, from a patient treated with tofacitinib. The receptor's source is a human donor with alopecia areata. The CDR3 DNA reads as TGTGCCAGCAGCTTAGCGGTGCAGAGTAACTATGGCTACACCTTC. Translation: CASSLAVQSNYGYTF.